Listed below are T cell receptor beta chains from one sample, sequenced in a study of control samples from healthy donors and cancer patients. Profiled with immunoSEQ multiplex PCR; TCRdb holds only in-frame clones, not every one. The sample carries roughly 370,000 clones, 90% recorded once. The sample comprised PBMCs. The receptors shown here come from a man in his forties with head and neck cancer. The CDR3 runs from the conserved cysteine through the conserved F or W. Only some rows state a clone size, as once, few, many or a class for expanded clones.

V,size,J,CDR3
TRBV30,-,TRBJ2-7,CAWSGGASGSYEQYF
TRBV6-5,-,TRBJ1-2,CASSRTSGSGYTF
TRBV30,-,TRBJ1-1,CAWSAPGTGVTEAFF
TRBV7-7,-,TRBJ2-5,CASSLGLAGIAGAQYF
TRBV6-7,-,TRBJ2-5,CASSYDREETQYF
TRBV7-9,-,TRBJ1-5,CASSLGGPGDQPQHF
TRBV6-1,-,TRBJ1-5,CASSDQGAINQPQHF
TRBV7-3,-,TRBJ1-2,CASSLIGFSGYTF
TRBV7-6,-,TRBJ1-2,CASSPSGLEGYTF
TRBV25-1,-,TRBJ2-5,CASSESAGEGVETQYF
TRBV29-1,few,TRBJ1-1,CSVEQAMNTEAFF
TRBV7-2,-,TRBJ1-1,CASSLPRGRAFF
TRBV9,-,TRBJ2-2,CASSVGRDLYNGELFF
TRBV28,-,TRBJ1-5,CASNFRGFNQPQHF
TRBV28,-,TRBJ2-3,CASSLILSVGTGDTQYF
TRBV27,-,TRBJ2-7,CATSYEQYF
TRBV28,-,TRBJ1-4,CATKTSGKEKLFF
TRBV5-6,-,TRBJ1-3,CASSFGQSSGNTIYF
TRBV2,-,TRBJ2-1,CASRSFAGTSRRNEQFF
TRBV4-1,-,TRBJ2-7,CASSQDLLATYEQYF
TRBV7-9,few,TRBJ1-2,CASSFTTGGSYGYTF
TRBV4-2,-,TRBJ1-6,CASSSKQVGHNSPLHF
TRBV5-1,-,TRBJ2-5,CASSPGTAQETQYF
TRBV27,-,TRBJ2-1,CASTPNPVNNEQFF
TRBV6-6,-,TRBJ1-2,CASRITDSYGYTF
TRBV27,-,TRBJ1-6,CASSFLLGLLHF
TRBV7-3,-,TRBJ2-1,CASSPPPWGGRNEQFF
TRBV10-3,-,TRBJ2-1,CAISDQGSSYNEQFF
TRBV10-3,-,TRBJ2-1,CAIMGGGPSYNEQFF
TRBV30,-,TRBJ2-2,CAWSGSTGGTGELFF
TRBV6-6,-,TRBJ1-2,CASSPWMGTVNYGYTF
TRBV7-3,once,TRBJ2-5,CASSLDRQETQYF
TRBV7-2,once,TRBJ2-3,CASSHDRARDTQYF